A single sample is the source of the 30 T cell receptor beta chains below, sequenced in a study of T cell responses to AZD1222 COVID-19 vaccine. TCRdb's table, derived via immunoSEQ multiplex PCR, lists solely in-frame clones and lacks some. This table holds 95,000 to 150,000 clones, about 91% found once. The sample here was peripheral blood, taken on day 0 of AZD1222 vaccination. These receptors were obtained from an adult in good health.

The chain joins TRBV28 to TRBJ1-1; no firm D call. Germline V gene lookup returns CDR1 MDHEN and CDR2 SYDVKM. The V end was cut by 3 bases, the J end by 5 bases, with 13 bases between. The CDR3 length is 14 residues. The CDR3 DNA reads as TGTGCCAGCAGTTTTTTTTCGGCAGCAACTGAAGCTTTCTTT. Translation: CASSFFSAATEAFF. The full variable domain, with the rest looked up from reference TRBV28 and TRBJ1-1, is DVKVTQSSRYLVKRTGEKVFLECVQDMDHENMFWYRQDPGLGLRLIYFSYDVKMKEKGDIPEGYSVSREKKERFSLILESASTNQTSMYLCASSFFSAATEAFFGQGTRLTVV.

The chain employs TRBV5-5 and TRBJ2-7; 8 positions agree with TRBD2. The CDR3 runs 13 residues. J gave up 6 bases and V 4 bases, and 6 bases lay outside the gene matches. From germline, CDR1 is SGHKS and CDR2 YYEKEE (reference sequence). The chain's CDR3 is CASSRTSRAEQYF. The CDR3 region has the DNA TGTGCCAGCAGCCGGACTAGCAGGGCCGAGCAGTACTTC.

The CDR3 coding sequence is TGTGCCAGCAGCCCGACCTACAATGAGCAGTTCTTC. It codes for CASSPTYNEQFF. The chain has TRBV12-3 or TRBV12-4 and TRBJ2-1; no clear D. With 6 bases removed from V and 2 bases from J, the gap between germline ends came to 5 bases. The CDR3 consists of 12 residues.

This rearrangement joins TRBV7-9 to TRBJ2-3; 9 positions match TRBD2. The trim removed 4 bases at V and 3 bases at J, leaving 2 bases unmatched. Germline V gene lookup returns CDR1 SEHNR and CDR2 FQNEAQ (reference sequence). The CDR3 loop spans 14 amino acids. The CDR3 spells CASSWLAGTDTQYF. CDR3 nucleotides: TGTGCCAGCAGCTGGCTAGCGGGGACAGATACGCAGTATTTT.

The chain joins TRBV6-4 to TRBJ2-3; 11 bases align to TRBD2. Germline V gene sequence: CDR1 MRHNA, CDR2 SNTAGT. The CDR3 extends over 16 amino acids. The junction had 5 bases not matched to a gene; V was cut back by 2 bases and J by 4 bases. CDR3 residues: CASSDIAGGPPDTQYF. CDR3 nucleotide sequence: TGTGCCAGCAGTGACATAGCGGGGGGGCCCCCAGATACGCAGTATTTT.

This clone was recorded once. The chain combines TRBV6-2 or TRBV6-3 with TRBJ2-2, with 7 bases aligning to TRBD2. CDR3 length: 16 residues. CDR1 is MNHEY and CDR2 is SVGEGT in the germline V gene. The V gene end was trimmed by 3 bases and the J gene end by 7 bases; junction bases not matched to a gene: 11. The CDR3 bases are TGTGCCAGCAGTTATAAGAGCGGGACTTTTATCGGGGAGCTGTTTTTT. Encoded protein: CASSYKSGTFIGELFF.

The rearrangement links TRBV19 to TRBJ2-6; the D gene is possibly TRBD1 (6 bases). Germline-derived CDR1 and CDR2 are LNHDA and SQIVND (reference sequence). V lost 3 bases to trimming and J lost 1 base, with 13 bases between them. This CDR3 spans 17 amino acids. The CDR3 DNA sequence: TGTGCCAGTAGTATCAACAGGGTTTGGTCTGGGGCCAACGTCCTGACTTTC. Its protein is CASSINRVWSGANVLTF.

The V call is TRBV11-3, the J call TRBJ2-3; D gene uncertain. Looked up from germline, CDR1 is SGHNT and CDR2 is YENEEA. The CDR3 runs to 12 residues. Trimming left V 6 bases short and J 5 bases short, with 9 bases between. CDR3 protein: CASSRPGDTQYF. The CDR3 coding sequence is TGTGCCAGCAGTCGACCCGGAGATACGCAGTATTTT.

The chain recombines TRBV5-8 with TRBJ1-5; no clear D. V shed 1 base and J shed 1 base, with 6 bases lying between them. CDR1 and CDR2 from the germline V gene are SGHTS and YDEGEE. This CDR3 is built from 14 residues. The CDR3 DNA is TGTGCCAGCAGCTTGTACCTAAGCAATCAGCCCCAGCATTTT. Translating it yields CASSLYLSNQPQHF.

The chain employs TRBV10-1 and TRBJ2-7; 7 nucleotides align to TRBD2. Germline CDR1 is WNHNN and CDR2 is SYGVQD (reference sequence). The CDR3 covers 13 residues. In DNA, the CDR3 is TGCGCGGCGGGTCCAAGCGGGACCTACGAGCAGTACTTC. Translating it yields CAAGPSGTYEQYF.

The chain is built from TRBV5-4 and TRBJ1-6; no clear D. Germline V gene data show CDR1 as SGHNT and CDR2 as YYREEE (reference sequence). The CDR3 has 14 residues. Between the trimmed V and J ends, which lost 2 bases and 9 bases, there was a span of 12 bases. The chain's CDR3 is CASSFAAAGSPLHF. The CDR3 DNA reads TGTGCCAGCAGCTTTGCCGCCGCGGGTTCACCCCTCCACTTT.

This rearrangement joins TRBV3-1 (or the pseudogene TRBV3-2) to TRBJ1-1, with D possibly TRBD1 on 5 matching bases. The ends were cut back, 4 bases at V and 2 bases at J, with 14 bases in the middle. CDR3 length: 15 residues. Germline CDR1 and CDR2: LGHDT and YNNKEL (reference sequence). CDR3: CASSPSGAGNTEAFF. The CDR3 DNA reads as TGTGCCAGCAGCCCCAGTGGGGCAGGCAACACTGAAGCTTTCTTT.

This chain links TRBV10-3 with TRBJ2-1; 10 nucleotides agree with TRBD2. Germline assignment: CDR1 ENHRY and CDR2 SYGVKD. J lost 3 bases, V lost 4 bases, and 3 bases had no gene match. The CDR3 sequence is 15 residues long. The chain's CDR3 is CAISGTSGGYNEQFF. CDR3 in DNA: TGTGCCATCAGTGGGACTAGCGGAGGCTACAATGAGCAGTTCTTC.

The CDR3 DNA reads TGTGCCAGTAGTCTTCAGGGTAGGAACACTGAAGCTTTCTTT. It specifies CASSLQGRNTEAFF. The J gene is TRBJ1-1, the V gene TRBV19, with D tentatively TRBD1 (5 bases). The CDR3 is 14 amino acids. Germline values: CDR1 LNHDA, CDR2 SQIVND (reference sequence). Trimming removed 5 bases at V and 1 base at J, with 11 bases between.

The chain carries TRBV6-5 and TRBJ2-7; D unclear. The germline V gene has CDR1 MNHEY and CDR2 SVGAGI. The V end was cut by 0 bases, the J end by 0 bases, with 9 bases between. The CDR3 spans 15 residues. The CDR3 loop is CASSYSSSRSYEQYF. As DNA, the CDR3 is TGTGCCAGCAGTTACTCGTCCAGTCGCTCCTACGAGCAGTACTTC.

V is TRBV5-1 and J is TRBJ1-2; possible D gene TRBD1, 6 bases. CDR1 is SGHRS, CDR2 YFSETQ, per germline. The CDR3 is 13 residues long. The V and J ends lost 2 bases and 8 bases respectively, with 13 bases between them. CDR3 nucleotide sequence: TGCGCCAGCAGCTTAGTGGCAGGGGAAGGCTACACCTTC. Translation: CASSLVAGEGYTF.

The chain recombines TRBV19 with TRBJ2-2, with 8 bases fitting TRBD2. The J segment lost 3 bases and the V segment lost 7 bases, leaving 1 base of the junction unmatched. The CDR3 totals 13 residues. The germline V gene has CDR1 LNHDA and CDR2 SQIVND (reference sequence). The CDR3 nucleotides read TGTGCCAGTATGCGGGGGGACACCGGGGAGCTGTTTTTT. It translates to CASMRGDTGELFF.

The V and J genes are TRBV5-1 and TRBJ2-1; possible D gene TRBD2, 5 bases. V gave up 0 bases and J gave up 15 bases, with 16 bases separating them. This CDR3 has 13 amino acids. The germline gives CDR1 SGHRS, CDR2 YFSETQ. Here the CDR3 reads CASSLGAAGAGFF. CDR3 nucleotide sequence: TGCGCCAGCAGCTTGGGAGCGGCAGGAGCAGGGTTCTTC.

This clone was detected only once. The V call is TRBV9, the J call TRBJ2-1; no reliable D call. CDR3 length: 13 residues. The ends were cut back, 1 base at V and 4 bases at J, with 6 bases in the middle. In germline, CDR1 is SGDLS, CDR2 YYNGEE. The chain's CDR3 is CASSVTVYNEQFF. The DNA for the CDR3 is TGTGCCAGCAGCGTAACGGTTTACAATGAGCAGTTCTTC.

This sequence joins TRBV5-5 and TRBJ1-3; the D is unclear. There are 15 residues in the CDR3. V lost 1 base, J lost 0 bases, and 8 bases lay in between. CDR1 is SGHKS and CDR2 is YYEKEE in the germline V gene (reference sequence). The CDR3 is CASSLKDFSGNTIYF. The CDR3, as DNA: TGTGCCAGCAGCTTGAAGGACTTCTCTGGAAACACCATATATTTT. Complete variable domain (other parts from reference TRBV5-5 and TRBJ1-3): DAGVTQSPTHLIKTRGQQVTLRCSPISGHKSVSWYQQVLGQGPQFIFQYYEKEERGRGNFPDRFSARQFPNYSSELNVNALLLGDSALYLCASSLKDFSGNTIYFGEGSWLTVV.

The CDR3 region has the DNA TGTGCCAGCAGTGAAATGCAGGGACCATCACCCCTCCACTTT. Protein sequence: CASSEMQGPSPLHF. The chain carries TRBV2 and TRBJ1-6; tentatively, D is TRBD1 (5 bases). The CDR3 extends over 14 amino acids. Trimming cost V 2 bases and J 10 bases, with 12 bases left between them. The germline V gene encodes CDR1 SNHLY and CDR2 FYNNEI.

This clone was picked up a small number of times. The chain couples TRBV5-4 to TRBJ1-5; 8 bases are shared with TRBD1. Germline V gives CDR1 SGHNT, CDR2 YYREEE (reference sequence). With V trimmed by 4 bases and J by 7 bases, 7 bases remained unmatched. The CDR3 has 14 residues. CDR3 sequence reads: CASSQDRDGQPQHF. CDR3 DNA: TGTGCCAGCAGCCAGGACAGGGACGGGCAGCCCCAGCATTTT.

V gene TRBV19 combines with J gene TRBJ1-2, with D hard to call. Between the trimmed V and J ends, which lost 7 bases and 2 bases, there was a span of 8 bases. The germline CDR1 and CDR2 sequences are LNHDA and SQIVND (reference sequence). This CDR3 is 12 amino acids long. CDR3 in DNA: TGTGCCAGTAACATGAACAACTATGGCTACACCTTC. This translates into CASNMNNYGYTF. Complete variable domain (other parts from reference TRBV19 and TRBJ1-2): DGGITQSPKYLFRKEGQNVTLSCEQNLNHDAMYWYRQDPGQGLRLIYYSQIVNDFQKGDIAEGYSVSREKKESFPLTVTSAQKNPTAFYLCASNMNNYGYTFGSGTRLTVV.

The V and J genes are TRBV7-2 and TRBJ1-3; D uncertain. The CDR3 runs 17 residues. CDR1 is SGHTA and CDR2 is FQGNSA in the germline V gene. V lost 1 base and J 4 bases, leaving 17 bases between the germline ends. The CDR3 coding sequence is TGTGCCAGCAGCTTAGAGTCAGGAGGGTCCTTCGGAAACACCATATATTTT. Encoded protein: CASSLESGGSFGNTIYF. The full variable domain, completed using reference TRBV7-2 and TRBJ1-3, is GAGVSQSPSNKVTEKGKDVELRCDPISGHTALYWYRQSLGQGLEFLIYFQGNSAPDKSGLPSDRFSAERTGGSVSTLTIQRTQQEDSAVYLCASSLESGGSFGNTIYFGEGSWLTVV.

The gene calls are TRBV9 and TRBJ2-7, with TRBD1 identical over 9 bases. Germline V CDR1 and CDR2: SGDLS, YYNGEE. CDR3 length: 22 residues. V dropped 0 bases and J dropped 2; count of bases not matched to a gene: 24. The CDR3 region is CASSVATPGRTGGNAGTYEQYV. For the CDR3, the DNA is TGTGCCAGCAGCGTAGCCACTCCGGGTAGAACAGGGGGCAACGCGGGTACCTACGAGCAGTACGTC.

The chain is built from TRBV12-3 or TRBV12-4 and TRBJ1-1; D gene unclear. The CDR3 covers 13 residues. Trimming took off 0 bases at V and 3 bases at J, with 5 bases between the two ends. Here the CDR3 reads CASSLASDTEAFF. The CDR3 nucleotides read TGTGCCAGCAGTTTAGCGTCGGACACTGAAGCTTTCTTT.

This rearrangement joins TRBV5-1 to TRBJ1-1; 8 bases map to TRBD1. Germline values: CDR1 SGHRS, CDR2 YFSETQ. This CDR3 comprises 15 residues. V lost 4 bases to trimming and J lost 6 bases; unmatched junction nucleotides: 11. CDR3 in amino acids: CASSAGQGPGAEAFF. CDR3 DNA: TGCGCCAGCAGCGCTGGACAGGGCCCGGGGGCTGAAGCTTTCTTT.

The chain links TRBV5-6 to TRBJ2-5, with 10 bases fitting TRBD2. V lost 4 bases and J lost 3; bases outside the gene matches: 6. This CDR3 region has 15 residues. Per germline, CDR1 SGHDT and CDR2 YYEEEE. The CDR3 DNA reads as TGTGCCAGCAGCCCCAGCGGGAGGGAGGAAGAGACCCAGTACTTC. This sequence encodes CASSPSGREEETQYF.

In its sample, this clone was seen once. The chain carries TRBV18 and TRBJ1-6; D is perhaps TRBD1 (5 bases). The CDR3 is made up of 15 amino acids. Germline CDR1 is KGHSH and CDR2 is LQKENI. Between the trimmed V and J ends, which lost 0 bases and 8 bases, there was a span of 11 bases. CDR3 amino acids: CASSPPQGRDSPLHF. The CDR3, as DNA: TGTGCCAGCTCACCACCTCAGGGTAGGGATTCACCCCTCCACTTT. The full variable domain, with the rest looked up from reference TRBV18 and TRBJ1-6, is NAGVMQNPRHLVRRRGQEARLRCSPMKGHSHVYWYRQLPEEGLKFMVYLQKENIIDESGMPKERFSAEFPKEGPSILRIQQVVRGDSAAYFCASSPPQGRDSPLHFGNGTRLTVT.

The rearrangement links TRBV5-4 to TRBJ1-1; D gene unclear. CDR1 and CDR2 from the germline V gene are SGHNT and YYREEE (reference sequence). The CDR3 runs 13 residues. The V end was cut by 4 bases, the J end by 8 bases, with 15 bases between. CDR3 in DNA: TGTGCCAGCAGCACGAGTCGGGAGGGCGAAGCTTTCTTT. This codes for CASSTSREGEAFF.